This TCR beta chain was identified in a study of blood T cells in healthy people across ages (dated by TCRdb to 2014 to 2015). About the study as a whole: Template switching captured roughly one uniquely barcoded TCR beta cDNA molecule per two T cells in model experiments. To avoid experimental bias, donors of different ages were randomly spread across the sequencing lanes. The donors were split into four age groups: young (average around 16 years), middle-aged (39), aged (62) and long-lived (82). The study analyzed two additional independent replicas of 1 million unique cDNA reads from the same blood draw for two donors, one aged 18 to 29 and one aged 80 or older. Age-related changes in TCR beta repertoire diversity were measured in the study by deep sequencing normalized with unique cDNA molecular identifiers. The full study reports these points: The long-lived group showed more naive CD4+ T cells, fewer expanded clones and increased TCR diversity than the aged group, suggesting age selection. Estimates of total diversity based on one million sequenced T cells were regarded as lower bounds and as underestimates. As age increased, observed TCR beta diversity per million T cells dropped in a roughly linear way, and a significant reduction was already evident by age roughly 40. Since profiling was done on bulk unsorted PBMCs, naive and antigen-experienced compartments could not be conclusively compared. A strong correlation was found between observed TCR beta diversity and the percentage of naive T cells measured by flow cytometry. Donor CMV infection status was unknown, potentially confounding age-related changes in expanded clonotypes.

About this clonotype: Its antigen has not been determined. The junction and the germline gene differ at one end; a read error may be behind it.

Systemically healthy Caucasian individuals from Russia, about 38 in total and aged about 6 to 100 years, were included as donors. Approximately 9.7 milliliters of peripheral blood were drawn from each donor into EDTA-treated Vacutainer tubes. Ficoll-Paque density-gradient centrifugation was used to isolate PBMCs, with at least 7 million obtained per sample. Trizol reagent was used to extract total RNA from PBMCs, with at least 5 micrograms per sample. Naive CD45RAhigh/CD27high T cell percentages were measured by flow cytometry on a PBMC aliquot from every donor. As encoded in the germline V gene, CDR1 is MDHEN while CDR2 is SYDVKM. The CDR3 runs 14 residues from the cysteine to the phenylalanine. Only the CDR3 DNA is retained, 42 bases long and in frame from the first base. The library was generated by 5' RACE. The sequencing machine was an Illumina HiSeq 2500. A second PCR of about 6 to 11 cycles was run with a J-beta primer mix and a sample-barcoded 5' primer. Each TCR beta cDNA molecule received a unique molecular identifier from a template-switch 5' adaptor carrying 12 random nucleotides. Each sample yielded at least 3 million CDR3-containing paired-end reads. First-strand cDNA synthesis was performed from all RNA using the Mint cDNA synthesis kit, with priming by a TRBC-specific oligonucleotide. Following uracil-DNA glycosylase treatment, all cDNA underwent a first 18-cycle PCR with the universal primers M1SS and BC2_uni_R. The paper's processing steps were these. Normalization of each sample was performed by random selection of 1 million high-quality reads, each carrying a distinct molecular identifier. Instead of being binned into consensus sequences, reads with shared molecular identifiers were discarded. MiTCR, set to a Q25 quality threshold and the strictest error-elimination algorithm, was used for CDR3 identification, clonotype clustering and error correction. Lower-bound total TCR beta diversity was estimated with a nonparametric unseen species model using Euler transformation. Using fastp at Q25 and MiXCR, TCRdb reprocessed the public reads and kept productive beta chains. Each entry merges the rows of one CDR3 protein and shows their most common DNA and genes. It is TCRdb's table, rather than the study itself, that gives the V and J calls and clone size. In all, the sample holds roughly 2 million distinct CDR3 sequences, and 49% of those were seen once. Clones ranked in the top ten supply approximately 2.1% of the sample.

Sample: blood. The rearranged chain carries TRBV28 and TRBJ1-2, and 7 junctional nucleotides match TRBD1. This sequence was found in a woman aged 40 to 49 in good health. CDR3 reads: CPSRVQGSNYGYTF. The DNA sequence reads TGTCCCAGCCGAGTACAGGGGAGTAACTATGGCTACACCTTC.